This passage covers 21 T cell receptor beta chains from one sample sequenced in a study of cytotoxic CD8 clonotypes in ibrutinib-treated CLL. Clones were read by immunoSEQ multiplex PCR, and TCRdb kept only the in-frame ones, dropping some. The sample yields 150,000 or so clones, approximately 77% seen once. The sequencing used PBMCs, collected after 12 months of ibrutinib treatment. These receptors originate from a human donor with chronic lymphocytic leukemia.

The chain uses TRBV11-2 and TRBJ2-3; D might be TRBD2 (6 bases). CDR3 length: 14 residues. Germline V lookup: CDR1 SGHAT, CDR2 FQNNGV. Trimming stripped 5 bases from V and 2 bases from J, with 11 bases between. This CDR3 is CASSLRLDTDTQYF. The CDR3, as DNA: TGTGCCAGCAGCCTAAGACTAGACACAGATACGCAGTATTTT.

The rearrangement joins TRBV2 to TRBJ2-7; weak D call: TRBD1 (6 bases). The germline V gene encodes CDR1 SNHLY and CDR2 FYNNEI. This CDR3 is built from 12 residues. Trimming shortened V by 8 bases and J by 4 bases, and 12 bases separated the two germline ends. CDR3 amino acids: CASHRDLYEQYF. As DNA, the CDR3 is TGTGCCAGCCACAGGGATCTGTACGAGCAGTACTTC.

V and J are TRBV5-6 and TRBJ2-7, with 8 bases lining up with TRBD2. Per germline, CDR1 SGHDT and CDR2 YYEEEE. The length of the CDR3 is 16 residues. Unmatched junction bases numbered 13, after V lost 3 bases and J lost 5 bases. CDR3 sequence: CASSSITPTSDDEQYF. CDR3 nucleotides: TGTGCCAGCAGCTCTATCACTCCGACTAGCGACGACGAGCAGTACTTC.

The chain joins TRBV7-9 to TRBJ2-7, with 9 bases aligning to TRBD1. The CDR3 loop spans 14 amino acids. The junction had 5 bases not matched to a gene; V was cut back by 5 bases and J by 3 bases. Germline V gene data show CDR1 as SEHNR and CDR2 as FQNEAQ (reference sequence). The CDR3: CASSPKGQGYEQYF. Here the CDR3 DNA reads TGTGCCAGCAGCCCAAAGGGACAGGGCTACGAGCAGTACTTC. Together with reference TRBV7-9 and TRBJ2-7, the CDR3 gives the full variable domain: DTGVSQNPRHKITKRGQNVTFRCDPISEHNRLYWYRQTLGQGPEFLTYFQNEAQLEKSRLLSDRFSAERPKGSFSTLEIQRTEQGDSAMYLCASSPKGQGYEQYFGPGTRLTVT.

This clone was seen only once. The CDR3 is CASSLRPGRGIYGYTF. Written as DNA, the CDR3 is TGTGCCAGCAGCTTACGGCCGGGGCGCGGGATCTATGGCTACACCTTC. The chain recombines TRBV5-6 with TRBJ1-2; D is possibly TRBD1 (5 bases). The CDR3 is made up of 16 amino acids. Deletions cut 2 bases from V and 4 bases from J, with 18 bases between. Germline CDR1 SGHDT, CDR2 YYEEEE.

CDR3 DNA: TGTGCCAGCAGTCCGACAGGCGCAGGGCCCCAGCATTTT. Amino acids: CASSPTGAGPQHF. The V gene is TRBV27, the J gene TRBJ1-5; tentative D call: TRBD1 (6 bases). From germline, CDR1 is MNHEY and CDR2 SMNVEV (reference sequence). The length of the CDR3 is 13 residues. Trimming removed 5 bases at V and 9 bases at J, with 14 bases between.

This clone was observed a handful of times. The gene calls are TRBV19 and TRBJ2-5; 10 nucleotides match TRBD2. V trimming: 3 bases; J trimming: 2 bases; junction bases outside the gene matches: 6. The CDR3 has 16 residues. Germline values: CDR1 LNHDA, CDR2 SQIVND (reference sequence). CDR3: CASSMRLAGDQETQYF. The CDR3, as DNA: TGTGCCAGTAGTATGCGGCTAGCGGGAGATCAAGAGACCCAGTACTTC.

The chain's CDR3 is CASFSIVDNEQFF. CDR3 coding DNA: TGCGCCAGCTTCTCGATAGTTGACAATGAGCAGTTCTTC. The chain has TRBV5-1 and TRBJ2-1, with D hard to call. There are 13 residues in the CDR3. V gave up 7 bases and J gave up 5 bases, with 13 bases separating them. CDR1 is SGHRS and CDR2 is YFSETQ in the germline V gene.

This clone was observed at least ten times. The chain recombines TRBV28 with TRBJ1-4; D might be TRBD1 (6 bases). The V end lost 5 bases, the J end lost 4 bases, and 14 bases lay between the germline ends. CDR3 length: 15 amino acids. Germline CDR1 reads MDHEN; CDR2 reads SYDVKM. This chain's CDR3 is CASSPSTGINEKLFF. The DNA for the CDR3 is TGTGCCAGCAGTCCCTCGACAGGTATTAATGAAAAACTGTTTTTT.

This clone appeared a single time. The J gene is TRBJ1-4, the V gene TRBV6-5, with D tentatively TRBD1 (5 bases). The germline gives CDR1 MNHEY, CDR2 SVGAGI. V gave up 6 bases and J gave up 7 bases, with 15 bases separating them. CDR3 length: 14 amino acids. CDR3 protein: CASSHGTVGEKLFF. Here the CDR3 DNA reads TGTGCCAGCAGCCACGGGACGGTCGGTGAAAAACTGTTTTTT.

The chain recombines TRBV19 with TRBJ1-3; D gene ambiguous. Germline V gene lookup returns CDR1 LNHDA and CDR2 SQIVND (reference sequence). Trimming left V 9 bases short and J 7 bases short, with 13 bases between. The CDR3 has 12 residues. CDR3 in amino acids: CASLGRSNTIYF. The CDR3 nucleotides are TGTGCCAGCCTAGGACGATCCAACACCATATATTTT.

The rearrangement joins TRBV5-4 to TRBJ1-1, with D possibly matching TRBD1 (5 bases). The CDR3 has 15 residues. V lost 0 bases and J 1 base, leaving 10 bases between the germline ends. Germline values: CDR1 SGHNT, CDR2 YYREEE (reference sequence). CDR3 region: CASSLVRGGNTEAFF. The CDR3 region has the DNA TGTGCCAGCAGCTTGGTCCGGGGGGGGAACACTGAAGCTTTCTTT.

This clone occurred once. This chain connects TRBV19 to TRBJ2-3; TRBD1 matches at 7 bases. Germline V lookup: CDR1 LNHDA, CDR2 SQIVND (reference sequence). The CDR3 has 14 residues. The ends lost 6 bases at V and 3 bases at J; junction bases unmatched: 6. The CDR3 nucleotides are TGTGCCAGTAGCCACAGGGGTCGAACAGATACGCAGTATTTT. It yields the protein CASSHRGRTDTQYF.

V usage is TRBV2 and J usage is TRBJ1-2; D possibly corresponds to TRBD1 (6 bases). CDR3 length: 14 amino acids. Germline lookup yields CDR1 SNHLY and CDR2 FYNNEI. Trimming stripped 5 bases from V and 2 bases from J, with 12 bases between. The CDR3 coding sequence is TGTGCCAGCAGTCTGAGGGGGAACAACTATGGCTACACCTTC. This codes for CASSLRGNNYGYTF.

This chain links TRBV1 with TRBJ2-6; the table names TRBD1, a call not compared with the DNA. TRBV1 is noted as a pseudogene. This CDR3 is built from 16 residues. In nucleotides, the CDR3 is TGCACCAGCAGTAATTGTGCACAAAGTCGGGCCAACGTCCTGACTTTC. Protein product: CTSSNCAQSRANVLTF.

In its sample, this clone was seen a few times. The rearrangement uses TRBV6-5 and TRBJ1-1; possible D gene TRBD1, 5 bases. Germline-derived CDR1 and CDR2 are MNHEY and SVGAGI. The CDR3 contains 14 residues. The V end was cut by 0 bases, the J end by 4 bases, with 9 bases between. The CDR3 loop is CASSYSLRGTEAFF. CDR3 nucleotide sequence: TGTGCCAGCAGTTACTCCTTAAGGGGCACTGAAGCTTTCTTT.

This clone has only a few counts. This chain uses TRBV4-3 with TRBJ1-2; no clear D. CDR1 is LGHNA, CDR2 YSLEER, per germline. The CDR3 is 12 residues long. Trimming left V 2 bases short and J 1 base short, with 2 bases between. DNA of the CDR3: TGCGCCAGCAGCCAAAATAACTATGGCTACACCTTC. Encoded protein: CASSQNNYGYTF.

CDR3 DNA sequence: TGTGCCAGCAGCTTAGGCGGGAGGGTGGGAGAGACCCAGTACTTC. Translating gives CASSLGGRVGETQYF. J is TRBJ2-5 and V is TRBV27, with 9 nucleotides matching TRBD2. V was pared by 6 bases and J by 4 bases, with 9 bases of the junction left unmatched. Germline V gene lookup returns CDR1 MNHEY and CDR2 SMNVEV (reference sequence). The CDR3 length is 15 residues.

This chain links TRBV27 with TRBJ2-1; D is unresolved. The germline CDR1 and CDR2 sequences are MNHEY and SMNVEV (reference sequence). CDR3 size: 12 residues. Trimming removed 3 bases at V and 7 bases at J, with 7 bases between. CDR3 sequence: CASSFGVNEQFF. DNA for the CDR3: TGTGCCAGCAGTTTCGGAGTAAATGAGCAGTTCTTC.

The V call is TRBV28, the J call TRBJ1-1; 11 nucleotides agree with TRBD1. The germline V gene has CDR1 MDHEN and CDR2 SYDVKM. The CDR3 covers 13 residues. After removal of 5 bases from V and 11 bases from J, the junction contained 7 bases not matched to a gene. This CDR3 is CASSRDRGKKAFF. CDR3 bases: TGTGCCAGCAGTCGGGACAGGGGGAAAAAGGCTTTCTTT.

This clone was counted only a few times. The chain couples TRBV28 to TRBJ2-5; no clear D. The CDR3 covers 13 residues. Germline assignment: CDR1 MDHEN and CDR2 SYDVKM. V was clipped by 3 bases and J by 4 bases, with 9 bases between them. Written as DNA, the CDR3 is TGTGCCAGCAGTTTTAGGGTAGGAGAGACCCAGTACTTC. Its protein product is CASSFRVGETQYF.